This TCR beta chain was documented in a study of T cells in Graves' hyperthyroidism and ophthalmopathy (dated by TCRdb to between 2018 and 2021). About the investigation overall: Peripheral blood samples were taken at the time of initial diagnosis, prior to any treatment. To identify TCR V-J signatures that set the groups apart, the researchers used a discovery cohort of about a hundred patients, made up of 43 with Graves' ophthalmopathy and 57 with stable Graves' hyperthyroidism. Whether ophthalmopathy could be predicted prospectively was tested in an independent validation cohort made up of roughly 19 hyperthyroidism patients plus 17 patients who later progressed to ophthalmopathy. For training and testing, the 110 or so patients in the discovery cohort were randomly divided in a 7:3 ratio. In more than 5 Graves' hyperthyroidism patients, the study also compared T-cell repertoires from thyroid tissue with T-cell repertoires from blood. After blood sampling, hyperthyroidism patients were treated with methimazole at a starting dose of 30 mg daily, and ophthalmopathy patients were treated with high-dose intravenous methylprednisolone. The paper describes TCR Vbeta CDR3 sequencing of 135 peripheral blood samples, made up of approximately 40 ophthalmopathy patients, 70 to 75 hyperthyroidism patients and roughly 17 progressor patients.

Details on this clonotype: Its target antigen remains unknown. Base qualities are not at hand, and no much larger clone is one base apart.

The TCR beta CDR3 regions were amplified from RNA transcripts. The first round of RT-PCR for the TCR CDR3 was performed with the HTBI primer set and the Qiagen OneStep RT-PCR kit. Libraries were constructed in a second round of multiplex PCR, after which size selection and purification were performed. The libraries were sequenced on an Illumina HiSeq2000 using paired-end 100 bp reads. In the authors' own workflow: SOAPnuke was used to process the raw data, removing reads that contained adapters or uncalled bases, had a mean Phred below 15, or lacked an exact match to the constant primer or identifier. High-quality paired reads were merged using COPE v1.2.5, and each unique nucleotide sequence was defined as a clonotype. MiTCR v1.1 was used to align the clonotypes against IMGT TRBV, TRBD and TRBJ reference segments. Analysis was restricted to V-J combinations with a frequency above 0.0001, which covered approximately 99% of repertoires. The TCS score was defined as F50 (clonal expansion) divided by E x V (chaos), with BLOSUM62-based TCRdist calculated between CDR3 peptides within each V-J. Welch's t-statistics and random forest reduced 500 to 650 V-J features to 10 to 15, which were used in a naive Bayes classifier (R e1071). TCRdb itself trimmed the public reads at Q25 with fastp, ran MiXCR and retained productive beta chains. For every CDR3 protein sequence, its rows merge into one entry that carries the most common genes and DNA. TCRdb assigned the V and J calls; the authors' analysis was not used. This sample comprises about 640,000 distinct CDR3 sequences, under 25% of them detected only once. Jointly, the top ten make up over 30% of the sample.

Moderately to severely active disease, a Clinical Activity Score of at least 3, a NOSPECS grade of at least 4, and a duration under 3 months were present in ophthalmopathy patients. Any patient with an uncontrolled infection, another autoimmune disease, pregnancy or lactation was excluded. Clinical symptoms, serum thyroxine and TRAb, thyroid ultrasound, and orbital computed tomography formed the basis for the diagnoses. Ficoll-Paque density gradient centrifugation was used to isolate PBMCs from 10 ml of fresh peripheral blood. Total RNA was extracted with Trizol reagent, and quality was checked on an Agilent 2100 Bioanalyzer. Here is what the overall study found, with its caveats: In cross-validation, a model built on a 13 V-J signature told ophthalmopathy apart from stable hyperthyroidism with over 85% sensitivity and approximately 84% specificity, and in testing the same model reached 80%/75%. In validation, the model predicted progression to ophthalmopathy with roughly 70% sensitivity and approximately 78% specificity, a median of roughly seven months before onset. Blood samples also contained most of the expanded thyroid clonotypes (frequency above 0.001), which suggests that blood repertoires may reflect thyroid immune responses. Sample size was not statistically predetermined, and blinding of investigators to group allocation was not performed.

The germline V gene (reference sequence) specifies MNHEY as CDR1 and SMNVEV as CDR2. V was cut back by 6 bases and J by 1 base, leaving a gap of 15 bases between them. The CDR3 spans 15 residues, from the cysteine through the phenylalanine. Only the CDR3 region is kept as DNA, spanning 45 bases read in frame from base 1. The rearranged chain carries TRBV27 and TRBJ2-5; a tentative D match to TRBD1 spans 6 bases. The clonotype was recovered from a man aged 30 to 45 with Graves' ophthalmopathy. Source material: blood. The CDR3 amino acid sequence is: CASSMQTGFQETQYF. Here is the DNA: TGTGCCAGCAGCATGCAGACAGGCTTCCAAGAGACCCAGTACTTC.